This TCR beta chain was observed in a study of T cell repertoires in cytomegalovirus infection. Overall study context: Public signatures in TCR beta pointed to CMV infection and matching HLA type.

Each CDR3 protein gets one entry after TCRdb re-called the reads with MiXCR. The table shows some 130,000 distinct CDR3 sequences, with roughly a third occurring only once. Whole-study results and caveats: It was HLA-C-restricted CMV-specific TCR beta clonotypes that dominated the response ex vivo.

Only a few counts were recorded for this clonotype. What it binds is not known. This sequence originates from a human donor in good health (CMV status not recorded). Some clones in this sample may be carry-over from other donors' samples. The specimen comprised CD8+ T cells from cultured PBMCs, sampled from culture after CMV antigen stimulation.

This CDR3 is CASSLFGGSGYTF. CDR3 nucleotides: TGTGCCAGCAGTTTATTCGGGGGTAGCGGCTACACCTTC. The chain recombines TRBV27 with TRBJ1-2, with a possible D match to TRBD1 (5 bases). This CDR3 has 13 amino acids. V shed 1 base and J shed 8 bases, with 11 bases lying between them. Germline V gene lookup returns CDR1 MNHEY and CDR2 SMNVEV (reference sequence).